This T cell receptor beta chain was identified in a study of radiation and T cells in renal cell carcinoma. Per germline, CDR1 MDHEN and CDR2 SYDVKM. The CDR3 is 14 amino acids. V lost 6 bases to trimming and J lost 5 bases; unmatched junction nucleotides: 9. Libraries were prepared by immunoSEQ multiplex PCR; TCRdb keeps only in-frame clonotypes and omits some of them. The sample records approximately 92,000 clones, approximately 80% being singletons. Notes on the study in general: In blood, top tumor clones expanded by 2 weeks, shrinking by 4.

Comment on this clone: The antigen is undetermined.

Time point indicated: blood 4 weeks post-SBRT, at nephrectomy. Indicated treatment: 15 Gy SBRT to primary tumor, nephrectomy 4 weeks later. Nephrectomy followed 15 Gy stereotactic body radiation by 4 weeks. The gene calls are TRBV28 and TRBJ2-7, with TRBD2 matching 8 bases. The sample here was blood, taken from a patient whose treatment included radiotherapy and nephrectomy. This clonotype originated in a man in his fifties with renal cell carcinoma. CDR3: CASSRPGGVDEQYF. CDR3 coding DNA: TGTGCCAGCAGCCGACCGGGGGGGGTTGACGAGCAGTACTTC.